This entry features one T cell receptor (beta chain) sequence. Antigen: not known. This sample is part of a study of cytomegalovirus exposure and HLA in healthy donors. Study at large: A prior analysis found some 110 million unique TCR beta sequences from approximately 190 million T cells. Broader study findings: Later analysis demonstrated an association between a missense DCLRE1C variant and TCR beta V- and J-gene trimming. Most CMV-associated TCR beta chains appeared HLA-restricted in a later analysis. Accounts indicate the classifier identified cytomegalovirus status with strong specificity and sensitivity.

Use of 60 Vbeta and 13 Jbeta primers characterized the PCR. Assay: immunoSEQ multiplex PCR; the TCRdb copy retains only in-frame clones and omits some. The data include roughly 120,000 clones; the top ten clones carry about 2.2%. The origin of this receptor is a man between 35 and 55 years old in good health and CMV-seronegative. Sequencing input: PBMCs.

The CDR3 here is CASRSLRGLAVGAAEQFF. The CDR3 coding sequence is TGTGCCAGTAGATCCCTCCGAGGACTAGCGGTCGGGGCCGCTGAGCAGTTCTTC. V is TRBV19 and J is TRBJ2-1, with 10 bases that match TRBD2. The CDR3 covers 18 residues. CDR1 and CDR2 (germline): LNHDA, SQIVND (reference sequence). J gave up 9 bases and V 6 bases, and 20 bases lay outside the gene matches.